Listed below are T cell receptor beta chains from one sample, sequenced in a study of response to subunit inactivated influenza vaccine. TCRdb re-derived calls from the RT-PCR reads in MiXCR, one entry per CDR3 protein. Of about 800,000 distinct CDR3 sequences listed, less than 25% are singletons. The sequencing here drew on PBMCs from blood, taken about 5 days after vaccination. The receptors originated from a man aged 45-60 years who received an inactivated influenza vaccine. CDR3s include the opening cysteine and the closing phenylalanine or tryptophan. Fields, in order: V gene, D gene, J gene, clone size, CDR3 DNA, CDR3 protein. D genes are given only for firm matches. A row's size may be missing; if present it is once, few, many or a size class.

TRBV5-8	TRBD2	TRBJ2-1	few	TGTGCCAGCAGCTACTCCTCGGGACTAGCGGGAGATGAGCAGTTCTTC	CASSYSSGLAGDEQFF
TRBV20-1	TRBD2	TRBJ2-1	few	TGCAGTGCGGAAAGTCTAGCGGGAGTGGGGTACAATGAGCAGTTCTTC	CSAESLAGVGYNEQFF
TRBV27	TRBD1	TRBJ2-1	-	TGTGCCAGCAGTAACCGGGACAGGGGCTACAATGAGCAGTTCTTC	CASSNRDRGYNEQFF
TRBV12-3/TRBV12-4	-	TRBJ2-1	many	TGTGCCAGCAGTTCGGGACGAAGCCAGTTCTTC	CASSSGRSQFF
TRBV20-1	-	TRBJ1-5	-	TGCAGTGCTAGAGATCTTTGGGATCCCGGTCAGCCCCAGCATTTT	CSARDLWDPGQPQHF
TRBV28	TRBD1	TRBJ1-1	-	TGTGCCAGCGTGGGACAGCTGAACACTGAAGCTTTCTTT	CASVGQLNTEAFF
TRBV20-1	-	TRBJ2-1	-	TGCAGTGCCTATCCTTGGAGCGGAGAGTACAATGAGCAGTTCTTC	CSAYPWSGEYNEQFF
TRBV4-3	-	TRBJ2-2	few	TGCGCCAGCAGCCAAGGAGGGGGAGGGCTTACCGGGGAGCTGTTTTTT	CASSQGGGGLTGELFF
TRBV7-9	TRBD1	TRBJ2-3	few	TGTGCCAGCAGCTTCCCGGGACAGGGTAGCACAGATACGCAGTATTTT	CASSFPGQGSTDTQYF
TRBV10-3	-	TRBJ2-2	-	TGTGCCATCAGTAGCCTCCGGGAGAACACCGGGGAGCTGTTTTTT	CAISSLRENTGELFF
TRBV10-1	TRBD1	TRBJ2-2	-	TGCGCCAGCAGTGAGCAGGGGGTCGGGGAGCTGTTTTTT	CASSEQGVGELFF
TRBV5-1	-	TRBJ1-1	few	TGCGCCAGCAGCTTGGAGGACCGGAACACTGAAGCTTTCTTT	CASSLEDRNTEAFF
TRBV6-2/TRBV6-3	-	TRBJ2-1	-	TGTGCCAGCAGTTATGCCCCGGGGAGGATCTACAATGAGCAGTTCTTC	CASSYAPGRIYNEQFF
TRBV6-1	-	TRBJ1-2	-	TGTGCCAGCAGTGAATTATTTAGCCGAGCCAATTATGGCTACACCTTC	CASSELFSRANYGYTF
TRBV25-1	TRBD2	TRBJ2-3	few	TGTGCCAGCAGTGAACCGGGTGGGGCTAGCGGGAGAAGGGCAGATACGCAGTATTTT	CASSEPGGASGRRADTQYF
TRBV29-1	-	TRBJ1-1	many	TGCAGCGTTGACGAGGGGATGCGCACTGAAGCTTTCTTT	CSVDEGMRTEAFF
TRBV4-3	TRBD1	TRBJ2-2	few	TGCGCCAGCAGCTTCAAGGGTGGGACAGGGGCGAACACCGGGGAGCTGTTTTTT	CASSFKGGTGANTGELFF
TRBV9	TRBD1	TRBJ2-7	-	TGTGCCAGCAGCGCCGGGACAGTAGACTACGAGCAGTACTTC	CASSAGTVDYEQYF
TRBV16	TRBD1	TRBJ1-1	-	TGTGCCAGCAGCCAAAGGGCAGGGGGCATTCAAGCTTTCTTT	CASSQRAGGIQAFF
TRBV20-1	TRBD1	TRBJ2-7	-	TGCAGTGCTAGACATAACAGGGGCTCCTACGAGCAGTACTTC	CSARHNRGSYEQYF